Listed below are T cell receptor beta chains from one sample, sequenced in a study of OX40 agonist ivuxolimab in advanced cancers. This table comes from immunoSEQ multiplex PCR, and its TCRdb copy is limited to in-frame clones, with some not included. The sample lists some 130,000 clones, about nine tenths seen once, with 0.95% to 1.4% in the top ten. The sample in question was CD4+ or CD8+ T cells sorted from blood, obtained in a trial of the OX40 agonist ivuxolimab. The receptors stem from an adult with an advanced solid tumor such as melanoma, head and neck, liver or kidney cancer. Each CDR3 is given with its conserved first and last residue. A D gene is named only where the DNA matches it firmly. Clone size appears in some rows only: once, few, many, or a class for an expanded clone.

V gene	J gene	D gene	clone size	CDR3 DNA	CDR3 protein
TRBV28	TRBJ2-2	TRBD2	-	TGTGCCAGCAGTTCGTCCGGGACTAGCGGGAGAGGGGGGGGTGCGCTGTTTTTT	CASSSSGTSGRGGGALFF
TRBV7-2	TRBJ2-7	-	-	TGTGCCAGCAGCTTAGCCCGGGGGCTAGCGGCCTACGAGCAGTACTTC	CASSLARGLAAYEQYF
TRBV14	TRBJ1-2	-	-	TGTGCCAGCAGCCAAGGACAGTATGGCTACACCTTC	CASSQGQYGYTF
TRBV18	TRBJ2-1	TRBD1	-	TGTGCCAGCTCACCACCACAGGGGGCAGGCAATGAGCAGTTCTTC	CASSPPQGAGNEQFF
TRBV29-1	TRBJ2-3	-	-	TGCAGCGTTGAAGACAGGGCCCGTTCCACAGATACGCAGTATTTT	CSVEDRARSTDTQYF
TRBV19	TRBJ1-1	-	-	TGTGCCACCGAATCTAGTGGGGGAGGCACTGAAGCTTTCTTT	CATESSGGGTEAFF
TRBV11-3	TRBJ1-1	TRBD1	-	TGTGCCAGCAGCTTTAGGACAGGGACGAACACTGAAGCTTTCTTT	CASSFRTGTNTEAFF
TRBV27	TRBJ2-3	TRBD2	-	TGTGCCAGCAGTTTGCTAGCGGGAGCAATCACAGATACGCAGTATTTT	CASSLLAGAITDTQYF
TRBV27	TRBJ1-6	-	-	TGTGCCAGCAGTTTATTGTCCCGGCCCAAAGGGAATTCACCCCTCCACTTT	CASSLLSRPKGNSPLHF
TRBV7-8	TRBJ2-5	-	-	TGTGCCAGCAGCTTAACGGACCAAGAGACCCAGTACTTC	CASSLTDQETQYF
TRBV21-1	TRBJ2-2	-	-	TGTGCCAGCAGCATACGGGAAGCGGGAGGGCCCTCGGGCACCGGGGAGCTGTTTTTT	CASSIREAGGPSGTGELFF
TRBV7-8	TRBJ2-5	-	-	TGTGCCAGCAGCTTAGCGAGGGAGACCCAGTACTTC	CASSLARETQYF
TRBV7-2	TRBJ2-2	-	-	TGTGCCAGCAGCTTAGTCGGCGTCAACACCGGGGAGCTGTTTTTT	CASSLVGVNTGELFF
TRBV28	TRBJ1-1	-	-	TGTGCCAGCAGACAACAGGGAAACACTGAAGCTTTCTTT	CASRQQGNTEAFF
TRBV28	TRBJ2-7	-	-	TGTGCCAGCAGTTCCACCAGGGACTCCGGTGGGTACGAGCAGTACTTC	CASSSTRDSGGYEQYF
TRBV15	TRBJ2-7	-	-	TGTGCCACCTCATCCGGCGTATACGGATACGAGCAGTACTTC	CATSSGVYGYEQYF
TRBV19	TRBJ2-5	-	few	TGTGCCAGTAGTATAGGAGGAGAGACCCAGTACTTC	CASSIGGETQYF
TRBV7-2	TRBJ1-5	-	-	TGTGCCAGCAGCTTAGATATGGGGGGCAATCAGCCCCAGCATTTT	CASSLDMGGNQPQHF
TRBV9	TRBJ2-3	TRBD2	-	TGTGCCAGCAAACGACTAGCGGAGTCCACAGATACGCAGTATTTT	CASKRLAESTDTQYF
TRBV5-8	TRBJ2-5	-	once	TGTGCCAGCAGCTGGGGGGGTCTCGTGGCAGGGGCGCGGCAAGAGACCCAGTACTTC	CASSWGGLVAGARQETQYF
TRBV7-2	TRBJ2-7	-	-	TGTGCCAGCAGCTTATTGGGGACAAGGTTAGCCTTC	CASSLLGTRLAF
TRBV18	TRBJ1-4	TRBD1	-	TGTGCCAGCTCCACGTTTGACAGGGGGACTCCAAATGAAAAACTGTTTTTT	CASSTFDRGTPNEKLFF
TRBV30	TRBJ1-5	-	-	TGTGCCTGGAGTGTAGTCGGGGGACAGCCCCAGCATTTT	CAWSVVGGQPQHF
TRBV19	TRBJ2-2	TRBD2	-	TGTGCCAGTAATAACCCCAGGCTAGCGGGAGTCCTTGAGGAGCTGTTTTTT	CASNNPRLAGVLEELFF
TRBV7-3	TRBJ2-3	-	-	TGTGCCAGCAGCTTGAATCTAGGGAGTGATACGCAGTATTTT	CASSLNLGSDTQYF
TRBV7-3	TRBJ2-1	TRBD2	-	TGTGCCAGCAGCCCAAGCGGGAGGCTCAATGAGCAGTTCTTC	CASSPSGRLNEQFF
TRBV6-1	TRBJ2-2	TRBD2	-	TGTGCCAGCAGTGGGCTAGCGGGAGGCAACACCGGGGAGCTGTTTTTT	CASSGLAGGNTGELFF
TRBV7-9	TRBJ2-1	-	-	TGTGCCAGCAGCTTAGGATCCTCACGGGGTCTCTACAATGAGCAGTTCTTC	CASSLGSSRGLYNEQFF
TRBV9	TRBJ2-3	TRBD2	-	TGTGCCAGCAGCAGATTAGCGGGAGAGGGCACAGATACGCAGTATTTT	CASSRLAGEGTDTQYF
TRBV10-3	TRBJ1-5	TRBD1	-	TGTGCCATCAGCCAGGGGGTAGCACAGGGAAGTCAGCCCCAGCATTTT	CAISQGVAQGSQPQHF
TRBV7-9	TRBJ2-5	-	once	TGTGCCAGCAGCCCAGGGTCAGTTTGGACCCAGTACTTC	CASSPGSVWTQYF
TRBV10-3	TRBJ1-2	-	few	TGTGCCATCAGTGTGGACGCGTCGGGAGGCTACACCTTC	CAISVDASGGYTF
TRBV29-1	TRBJ2-7	TRBD2	once	TGCAGCGTTCGCAACATAGCGGGAGGGACCCGGAGGCAGTACTTC	CSVRNIAGGTRRQYF
TRBV10-3	TRBJ1-1	-	-	TGTGCCATCAGTGACCCCGGGACCTCCTCGGGGGTTGAAGCTTTCTTT	CAISDPGTSSGVEAFF
TRBV19	TRBJ1-2	TRBD1	-	TGTGCCAGTCTTACAGGGGGCAATGGCTACACCTTC	CASLTGGNGYTF
TRBV27	TRBJ1-1	-	-	TGTGCCAGCAGTTTATCCCGGACTGGCCCTGAAGCTTTCTTT	CASSLSRTGPEAFF
TRBV5-1	TRBJ2-7	TRBD2	-	TGCGCCAGCAGTTTGGGCCTCGCGGGAGGAGCCTACGAGCAGTACTTC	CASSLGLAGGAYEQYF
TRBV30	TRBJ2-1	-	-	TGTGCCTGGAGTTTTGACAGGGGAGGGAATGAGCAGTTCTTC	CAWSFDRGGNEQFF
TRBV2	TRBJ2-7	-	once	TGTGCCAGCAGTCCCACCGGAAAGGGCGAGCAGTACTTC	CASSPTGKGEQYF
TRBV6-5	TRBJ1-3	-	-	TGTGCCAGCAGTTACAGTTCGACTGGAAACACCATATATTTT	CASSYSSTGNTIYF
TRBV28	TRBJ2-2	TRBD2	-	TGTGCCAGCAGTTCGGCGGGAGCGAACACCGGGGAGCTGTTTTTT	CASSSAGANTGELFF
TRBV27	TRBJ1-1	TRBD1	once	TGTGCCAGCAGTCCCGACAGGGGGTGGGTCACTGAAGCTTTCTTT	CASSPDRGWVTEAFF